Ten or more counts support the clone carrying this T cell receptor (beta chain). This sample is part of a study of T cells in Graves' hyperthyroidism and ophthalmopathy. TCR beta CDR3 sequences were amplified from RNA transcripts. The primer set for the first-round RT-PCR of the TCR CDR3 was HTBI. TCRdb ran MiXCR on the multiplex PCR reads and lists one entry per CDR3 protein. Altogether hundreds of thousands of distinct CDR3 sequences are present, about 15% being singletons, with the ten largest covering around 24%. The CDR3 has 11 residues. Germline V CDR1 and CDR2: DFQATT, SNEGSKA (reference sequence). The V end lost 5 bases, the J end lost 7 bases, and 9 bases lay between the germline ends.

V is TRBV20-1 and J is TRBJ2-1; D gene uncertain. The sample consisted of blood. The TCR originated in a woman aged 25 to 39 with Graves' hyperthyroidism. The CDR3 region has the DNA TGCAGTGCTCCTTGGACGAATGAGCAGTTCTTC. Protein sequence: CSAPWTNEQFF.